Following are 20 T cell receptor beta chains from one sample sequenced in a study of blood T cell repertoires in COVID-19. Assay used: immunoSEQ multiplex PCR; TCRdb lists only in-frame clones, some missing. Of roughly 520,000 clones in the sample, more than 75% are singletons; the top ten hold about 1.7%. Input material: PBMCs or T cells enriched from blood (not recorded which). The receptors stem from a woman aged 40 to 50 who had recovered from COVID-19.

The CDR3 coding sequence is TGTGCCAGTAGTATAGGGGCTAGCGGGAGGGCCAAAAACATTCAGTACTTC. Translating gives CASSIGASGRAKNIQYF. V is TRBV19 and J is TRBJ2-4, with 11 nucleotides matching TRBD2. This CDR3 comprises 17 residues. Per the germline V gene, CDR1 is LNHDA and CDR2 is SQIVND (reference sequence). J gave up 1 base and V 1 base, and 3 bases lay outside the gene matches.

V is TRBV24-1 and J is TRBJ2-1; TRBD2 matches 9 bases. Trimming cost V 4 bases and J 8 bases; bases outside gene matches: 8. Germline V CDR1 and CDR2: KGHDR, SFDVKD. The CDR3 runs 15 residues. The CDR3 sequence: CATSDRGRAIDEQFF. The CDR3 nucleotides read TGTGCCACCAGTGACCGCGGGAGGGCCATCGATGAGCAGTTCTTC.

This sequence joins TRBV4-3 and TRBJ1-5, with 8 bases aligning to TRBD1. The CDR3 sequence is 15 residues long. V lost 1 base and J lost 7; bases outside the gene matches: 6. Germline V gene data show CDR1 as LGHNA and CDR2 as YSLEER. The CDR3 region is CASSQAGQAGQPQHF. The CDR3 DNA reads TGCGCCAGCAGCCAAGCGGGACAGGCGGGCCAGCCCCAGCATTTT.

The DNA for the CDR3 is TGTGCCAGCAGCAAGGACAGGGGGCGCTTTGATCAGCCCCAGCATTTT. Its translation: CASSKDRGRFDQPQHF. V gene TRBV7-9 combines with J gene TRBJ1-5; TRBD1 matches 11 bases. Germline CDR1 is SEHNR and CDR2 is FQNEAQ (reference sequence). This CDR3 is built from 16 residues. V was clipped by 5 bases and J by 5 bases; unmatched bases: 8.

The chain links TRBV6-5 to TRBJ1-2; TRBD1 agrees at 9 bases. Germline lookup yields CDR1 MNHEY and CDR2 SVGAGI. The CDR3 totals 16 residues. J was trimmed by 6 bases and V by 2 bases; bases with no gene match: 10. The CDR3 here is CASSYRPQGALNGYTF. The CDR3 nucleotides are TGTGCCAGCAGTTACCGACCACAGGGGGCGTTGAATGGCTACACCTTC.

V usage is TRBV23-1 and J usage is TRBJ2-2; D gene ambiguous. TRBV23-1 has ORF status, its function being uncertain. This CDR3 has 15 residues. Trimming removed 4 bases at V and 1 base at J, with 10 bases between. The CDR3 sequence: CASSLLRQNTGELFF. CDR3 DNA: TGCGCCAGCAGTCTATTACGACAGAACACCGGGGAGCTGTTTTTT.

This rearrangement joins TRBV9 to TRBJ1-4, with D possibly TRBD1 on 5 matching bases. The CDR3 has 14 amino acids. Trimming removed 4 bases at V and 8 bases at J, with 15 bases between. CDR1 SGDLS and CDR2 YYNGEE come from the germline V gene. CDR3 DNA: TGTGCCAGCAGCCCGGGGGGGTTGGACGAAAAACTGTTTTTT. The encoded protein is CASSPGGLDEKLFF.

The rearrangement links TRBV12-3 or TRBV12-4 to TRBJ1-1, with TRBD1 matching 7 bases. Germline trimming cut 4 bases from V and 4 bases from J; bases unmatched to any gene: 3. This CDR3 spans 13 amino acids. The CDR3 loop is CASSWTGGTEAFF. Written as DNA, the CDR3 is TGTGCCAGCAGTTGGACAGGAGGCACTGAAGCTTTCTTT.

The chain couples TRBV19 to TRBJ1-5, with D perhaps matching TRBD1 (5 bases). The CDR3 spans 13 residues. The ends were cut back, 5 bases at V and 6 bases at J, with 11 bases in the middle. Germline V gene sequence: CDR1 LNHDA, CDR2 SQIVND (reference sequence). The CDR3 nucleotides are TGTGCCAGTAGTTCCCTGGGGGGTCAGCCCCAGCATTTT. It translates to CASSSLGGQPQHF.

This rearrangement joins TRBV10-2 to TRBJ2-7; tentatively, D is TRBD2 (6 bases). Trimming pared 5 bases from V and 1 base from J, leaving 9 bases between. This CDR3 has 13 amino acids. CDR1 WSHSY and CDR2 SAAADI come from the germline V gene. The CDR3 region is CASSNSGSYEQYF. The CDR3 DNA sequence: TGCGCCAGCAGTAATAGCGGTTCCTACGAGCAGTACTTC.

In its sample, this clone was seen a few times. This rearrangement joins TRBV2 to TRBJ1-1; TRBD1 might be the D (5 bases). Germline V gene data show CDR1 as SNHLY and CDR2 as FYNNEI. The CDR3 runs 11 residues. Deletions cut 7 bases from V and 7 bases from J, with 10 bases between. The CDR3 loop is CASIWGSEAFF. The CDR3 DNA reads TGTGCCAGCATATGGGGCAGTGAAGCTTTCTTT. Supplemented by reference TRBV2 and TRBJ1-1, the full variable domain reads EPEVTQTPSHQVTQMGQEVILRCVPISNHLYFYWYRQILGQKVEFLVSFYNNEISEKSEIFDDQFSVERPDGSNFTLKIRSTKLEDSAMYFCASIWGSEAFFGQGTRLTVV.

This chain uses TRBV3-1 (or the pseudogene TRBV3-2) with TRBJ2-2; maybe TRBD2 (7 bases). V was cut by 3 bases and J by 2 bases, with 16 bases left in between. This CDR3 has 17 residues. The germline V gene encodes CDR1 LGHDT and CDR2 YNNKEL (reference sequence). This chain's CDR3 is CASSHGQGRGNTGELFF. The CDR3 DNA reads as TGTGCCAGCAGCCACGGGCAGGGGAGGGGAAACACCGGGGAGCTGTTTTTT.

V gene TRBV5-1 combines with J gene TRBJ2-1; 8 bases are a match to TRBD1. J lost 7 bases, V lost 0 bases, and 12 bases had no gene match. In germline, CDR1 is SGHRS, CDR2 YFSETQ. This CDR3 has 17 residues. CDR3 in amino acids: CASSLVVGTGVLNEQFF. DNA for the CDR3: TGCGCCAGCAGCTTGGTGGTCGGGACAGGTGTTCTGAATGAGCAGTTCTTC. Complete variable domain (other parts from reference TRBV5-1 and TRBJ2-1): KAGVTQTPRYLIKTRGQQVTLSCSPISGHRSVSWYQQTPGQGLQFLFEYFSETQRNKGNFPGRFSGRQFSNSRSEMNVSTLELGDSALYLCASSLVVGTGVLNEQFFGPGTRLTVL.

The chain uses TRBV5-6 and TRBJ1-2; possible D gene TRBD1, 6 bases. The length of the CDR3 is 14 residues. Germline V gene sequence: CDR1 SGHDT, CDR2 YYEEEE. Deletions cut 0 bases from V and 4 bases from J, with 10 bases between. CDR3 loop: CASSLGDRSYGYTF. The DNA for the CDR3 is TGTGCCAGCAGCTTGGGCGACAGGAGCTATGGCTACACCTTC.

This chain uses TRBV11-3 with TRBJ2-3; D may be TRBD1 (6 bases). Trimming cost V 5 bases and J 11 bases, with 23 bases left between them. CDR3 length: 15 amino acids. Per germline, CDR1 SGHNT and CDR2 YENEEA. The CDR3 coding sequence is TGTGCCAGCAGCAAGACAGGTTCGGTGAGCGTTCTGCAGTATTTT. Its translation is CASSKTGSVSVLQYF. The variable domain in full, with the rest retrieved from reference TRBV11-3 and TRBJ2-3, is EAGVVQSPRYKIIEKKQPVAFWCNPISGHNTLYWYLQNLGQGPELLIRYENEEAVDDSQLPKDRFSAERLKGVDSTLKIQPAELGDSAVYLCASSKTGSVSVLQYFGPGTRLTVL.

The rearrangement joins TRBV7-9 to TRBJ1-3; TRBD1 might be the D (6 bases). V was cut by 7 bases and J by 4 bases, with 17 bases left in between. The CDR3 loop spans 15 amino acids. The V gene's germline CDR1 is SEHNR and CDR2 FQNEAQ (reference sequence). CDR3 residues: CASNDRGGQGNTIYF. The DNA for the CDR3 is TGTGCCAGCAACGATCGAGGGGGTCAAGGAAACACCATATATTTT.

The V call is TRBV28, the J call TRBJ2-7; D not certain. The V end was cut by 5 bases, the J end by 3 bases, with 11 bases between. Looked up from germline, CDR1 is MDHEN and CDR2 is SYDVKM. CDR3 length equals 13 residues. The CDR3, as DNA: TGTGCCAGCAGTCTTACAAAATACTACGAGCAGTACTTC. Its protein product is CASSLTKYYEQYF.

This clone came up once. The chain uses TRBV3-1 (or the pseudogene TRBV3-2) and TRBJ1-1; 7 bases map to TRBD1. V shed 8 bases and J 2 bases; nucleotides not matched to a gene: 8. This CDR3 is 14 amino acids long. Germline CDR1 and CDR2: LGHDT and YNNKEL (reference sequence). The CDR3 reads CASSTGQPNTEAFF. Written as DNA, the CDR3 is TGTGCCAGCTCCACGGGACAGCCAAACACTGAAGCTTTCTTT.

V is TRBV27 and J is TRBJ1-1; D is perhaps TRBD1 (6 bases). V was pared by 5 bases and J by 1 base, with 11 bases between. The CDR3 has 14 residues. The germline CDR1 and CDR2 sequences are MNHEY and SMNVEV (reference sequence). Written as DNA, the CDR3 is TGTGCCAGCAGTCCACGACAGGAGAACACTGAAGCTTTCTTT. Encoded protein: CASSPRQENTEAFF.

This clone was counted a single time. The V call is TRBV3-1 (or the pseudogene TRBV3-2), the J call TRBJ2-7; the D gene is possibly TRBD2 (5 bases). The CDR3 loop spans 13 amino acids. Germline V gene data show CDR1 as LGHDT and CDR2 as YNNKEL (reference sequence). With 2 bases removed from V and 6 bases from J, the gap between germline ends came to 11 bases. CDR3 amino acids: CASSQSTRREQYF. Here the CDR3 DNA reads TGTGCCAGCAGCCAATCCACTAGACGCGAGCAGTACTTC.